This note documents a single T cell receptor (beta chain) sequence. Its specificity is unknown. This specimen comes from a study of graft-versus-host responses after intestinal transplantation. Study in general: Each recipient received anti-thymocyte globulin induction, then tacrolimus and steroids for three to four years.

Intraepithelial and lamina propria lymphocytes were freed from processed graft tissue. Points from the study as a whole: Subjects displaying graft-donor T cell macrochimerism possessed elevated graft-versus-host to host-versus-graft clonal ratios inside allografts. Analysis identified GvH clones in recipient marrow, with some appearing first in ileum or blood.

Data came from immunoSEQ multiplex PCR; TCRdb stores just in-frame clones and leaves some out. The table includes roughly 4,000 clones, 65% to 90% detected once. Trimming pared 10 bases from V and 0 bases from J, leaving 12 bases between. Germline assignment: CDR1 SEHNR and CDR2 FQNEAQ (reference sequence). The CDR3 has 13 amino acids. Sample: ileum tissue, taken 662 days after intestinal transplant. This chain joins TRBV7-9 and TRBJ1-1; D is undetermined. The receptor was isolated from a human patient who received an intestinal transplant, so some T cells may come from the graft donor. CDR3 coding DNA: TGTGCCACCAACGTGGCCCTGAACACTGAAGCTTTCTTT. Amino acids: CATNVALNTEAFF.